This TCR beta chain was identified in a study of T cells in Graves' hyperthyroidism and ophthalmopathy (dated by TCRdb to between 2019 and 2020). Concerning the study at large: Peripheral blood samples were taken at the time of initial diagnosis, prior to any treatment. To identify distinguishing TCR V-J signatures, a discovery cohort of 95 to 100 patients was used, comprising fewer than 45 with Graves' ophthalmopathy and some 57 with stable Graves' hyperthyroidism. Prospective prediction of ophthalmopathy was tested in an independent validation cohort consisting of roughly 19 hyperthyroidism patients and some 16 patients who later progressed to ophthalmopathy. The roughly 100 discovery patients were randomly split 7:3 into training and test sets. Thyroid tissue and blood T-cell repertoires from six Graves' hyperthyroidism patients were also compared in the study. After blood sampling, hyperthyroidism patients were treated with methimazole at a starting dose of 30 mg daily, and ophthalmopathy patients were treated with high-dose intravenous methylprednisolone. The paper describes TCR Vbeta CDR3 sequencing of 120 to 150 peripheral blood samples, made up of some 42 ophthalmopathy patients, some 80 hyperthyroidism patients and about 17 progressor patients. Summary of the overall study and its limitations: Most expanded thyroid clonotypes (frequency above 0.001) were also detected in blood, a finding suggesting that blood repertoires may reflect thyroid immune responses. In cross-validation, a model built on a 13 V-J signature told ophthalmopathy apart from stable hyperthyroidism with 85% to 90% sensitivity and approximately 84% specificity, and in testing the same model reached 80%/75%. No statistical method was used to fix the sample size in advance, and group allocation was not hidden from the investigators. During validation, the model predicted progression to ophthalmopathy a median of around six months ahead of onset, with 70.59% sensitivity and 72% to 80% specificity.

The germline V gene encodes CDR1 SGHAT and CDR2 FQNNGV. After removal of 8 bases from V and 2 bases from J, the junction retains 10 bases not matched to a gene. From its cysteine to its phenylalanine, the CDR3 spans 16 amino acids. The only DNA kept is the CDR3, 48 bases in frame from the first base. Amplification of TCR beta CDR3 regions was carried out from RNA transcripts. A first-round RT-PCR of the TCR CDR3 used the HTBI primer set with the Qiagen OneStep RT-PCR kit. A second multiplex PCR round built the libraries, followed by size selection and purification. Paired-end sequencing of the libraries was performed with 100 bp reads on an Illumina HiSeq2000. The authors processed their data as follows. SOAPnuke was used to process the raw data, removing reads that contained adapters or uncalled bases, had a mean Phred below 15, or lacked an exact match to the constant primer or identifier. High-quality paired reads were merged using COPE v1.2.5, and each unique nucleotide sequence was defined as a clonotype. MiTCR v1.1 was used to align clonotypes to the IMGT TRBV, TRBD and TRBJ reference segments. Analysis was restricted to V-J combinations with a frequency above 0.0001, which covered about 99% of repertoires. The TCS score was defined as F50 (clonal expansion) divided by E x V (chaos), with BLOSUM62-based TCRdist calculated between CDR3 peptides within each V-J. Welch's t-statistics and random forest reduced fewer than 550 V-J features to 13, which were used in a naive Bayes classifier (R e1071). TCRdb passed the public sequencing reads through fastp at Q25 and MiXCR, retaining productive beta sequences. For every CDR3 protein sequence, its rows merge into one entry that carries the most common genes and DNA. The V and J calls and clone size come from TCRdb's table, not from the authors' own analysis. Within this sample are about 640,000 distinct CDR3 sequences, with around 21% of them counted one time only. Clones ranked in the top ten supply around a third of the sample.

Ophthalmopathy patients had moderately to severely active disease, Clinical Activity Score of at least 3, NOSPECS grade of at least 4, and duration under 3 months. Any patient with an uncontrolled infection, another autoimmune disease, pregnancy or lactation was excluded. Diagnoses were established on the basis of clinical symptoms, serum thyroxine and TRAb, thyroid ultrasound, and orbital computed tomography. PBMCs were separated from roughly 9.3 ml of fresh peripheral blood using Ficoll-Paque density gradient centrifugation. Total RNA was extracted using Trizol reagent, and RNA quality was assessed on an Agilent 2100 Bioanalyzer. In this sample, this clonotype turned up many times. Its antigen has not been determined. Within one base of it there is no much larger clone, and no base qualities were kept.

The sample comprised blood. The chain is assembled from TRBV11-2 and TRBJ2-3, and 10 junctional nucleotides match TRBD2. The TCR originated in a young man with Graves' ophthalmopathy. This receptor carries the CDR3 CASRLGTSETTDTQYF. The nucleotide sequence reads TGTGCCAGCCGACTGGGGACTAGCGAAACCACAGATACGCAGTATTTT.